The 27 T cell receptor beta chains given below trace back to one sample, sequenced in a study of T cells after yellow fever vaccination (dated by TCRdb to between 2018 and 2021). Library preparation was by 5' RACE. Sequenced using an Illumina NovaSeq 6000. TCRdb passed the public sequencing reads through fastp at Q25 and MiXCR, retaining productive beta sequences. Rows are unified per CDR3 protein, each entry keeping the most common DNA and genes. The sample includes hundreds of thousands of distinct CDR3 sequences, with around a sixth observed a single time. 18% of the sample lies in the top ten. The intended sense of this specimen's treatment or condition label: live attenuated yellow fever vaccine strain. The sequencing used PBMCs, collected before the yellow fever booster vaccination. The receptor source for this set is a man younger than 35 who received the YFV17D yellow fever vaccine.

The V gene is TRBV24-1, the J gene TRBJ2-1; D call uncertain. V gave up 3 bases and J gave up 9 bases, with 11 bases separating them. The CDR3 is 13 amino acids. Germline V lookup: CDR1 KGHDR, CDR2 SFDVKD. The CDR3 loop is CATSDLIEAEQFF. The DNA for the CDR3 is TGTGCCACCAGTGATCTGATAGAGGCTGAGCAGTTCTTC.

The gene calls are TRBV18 and TRBJ2-1, with a weak D call TRBD1 (6 bases). This CDR3 has 15 residues. Germline V gives CDR1 KGHSH, CDR2 LQKENI. Trimming removed 2 bases from V and 9 bases from J, with 17 bases in between. CDR3 residues: CASSPGTYPGREQFF. The CDR3 bases are TGTGCCAGCTCACCAGGGACATACCCTGGGCGTGAGCAGTTCTTC.

The table lists this clonotype with a few counts. The chain joins TRBV15 to TRBJ2-3; a possible D gene is TRBD2 (6 bases). This CDR3 has 15 amino acids. Germline V CDR1 and CDR2: LNHNV, YYDKDF (reference sequence). V dropped 2 bases and J dropped 0 bases, with 9 bases sitting between them. CDR3 nucleotide sequence: TGTGCCACCAGCAGAATGGGACTCAGCACAGATACGCAGTATTTT. It translates to CATSRMGLSTDTQYF.

The CDR3 nucleotides are TGTGCCAGCAGGGGGGGGGACCGCAATCAGCCCCAGCATTTT. This sequence encodes CASRGGDRNQPQHF. The J gene is TRBJ1-5, the V gene TRBV6-6, with D possibly TRBD1 on 5 matching bases. Germline CDR1 reads MNHNY; CDR2 reads SVGAGI (reference sequence). V was cut by 6 bases and J by 2 bases, with 11 bases left in between. This CDR3 has 14 residues.

This clonotype was found once. The chain recombines TRBV18 with TRBJ2-5; D assignment may be TRBD1 or TRBD2 (5 bases each). The CDR3 has 14 amino acids. From germline, CDR1 is KGHSH and CDR2 LQKENI. Trimming took off 9 bases at V and 6 bases at J, with 20 bases between the two ends. CDR3 loop: CASQQTGPKKTQYF. The DNA of the CDR3 is TGTGCCAGTCAACAAACGGGGCCGAAGAAGACCCAGTACTTC.

This clonotype turned up a few times. The V gene is TRBV10-3, the J gene TRBJ2-7; D not certain. Trimming removed 10 bases at V and 4 bases at J, with 11 bases between. The CDR3 is made up of 11 amino acids. In germline, CDR1 is ENHRY, CDR2 SYGVKD. CDR3 nucleotide sequence: TGTGCCACGCTCGCCACGTACGAGCAGTACTTC. This sequence encodes CATLATYEQYF.

There are a few counts of this clonotype. The CDR3 here is CASKQADTQYF. The CDR3 nucleotides are TGCGCCAGCAAACAAGCAGATACGCAGTATTTT. The chain is built from TRBV5-1 and TRBJ2-3; D gene unclear. From germline, CDR1 is SGHRS and CDR2 YFSETQ. The germline V and J ends were trimmed by 6 bases and 4 bases, with 6 bases remaining between them. The CDR3 contains 11 residues.

This clonotype was observed many times. The chain uses TRBV29-1 and TRBJ1-2; TRBD1 is a possible D gene (5 bases). This CDR3 spans 13 amino acids. Deletions cut 0 bases from V and 4 bases from J, with 9 bases between. The germline V gene encodes CDR1 SQVTM and CDR2 ANQGSEA. CDR3: CSVEEDSSYGYTF. CDR3 bases: TGCAGCGTTGAAGAAGACAGCTCCTATGGCTACACCTTC. Variable domain in full (rest from reference TRBV29-1 and TRBJ1-2): SAVISQKPSRDICQRGTSLTIQCQVDSQVTMMFWYRQQPGQSLTLIATANQGSEATYESGFVIDKFPISRPNLTFSTLTVSNMSPEDSSIYLCSVEEDSSYGYTFGSGTRLTVV.

J is TRBJ2-1 and V is TRBV5-6; D call uncertain. Germline loops: CDR1 SGHDT, CDR2 YYEEEE. Trimming stripped 1 base from V and 8 bases from J, with 10 bases between. The CDR3 has 13 amino acids. CDR3 bases: TGTGCCAGCAGCTTGATCGAGGTGGATGAGCAGTTCTTC. Its translation: CASSLIEVDEQFF.

The table lists this clonotype with a few counts. The rearrangement uses TRBV12-3 or TRBV12-4 and TRBJ1-1; D unclear. With 7 bases removed from V and 4 bases from J, the gap between germline ends came to 7 bases. The CDR3 spans 11 residues. For the CDR3, the DNA is TGTGCCAGCAATGGGCGCACTGAAGCTTTCTTT. It specifies CASNGRTEAFF.

The J gene is TRBJ1-2, the V gene TRBV10-2; tentative D call: TRBD1 (5 bases). This CDR3 has 14 amino acids. CDR1 and CDR2 from the germline V gene are WSHSY and SAAADI. Trimming removed 5 bases at V and 3 bases at J, with 13 bases between. The CDR3 DNA is TGCGCCAGCAGTTGGACCGGGACGGACTATGGCTACACCTTC. Protein product: CASSWTGTDYGYTF.

The V and J genes are TRBV7-9 and TRBJ2-7; TRBD1 aligns across 11 bases. The V gene's germline CDR1 is SEHNR and CDR2 FQNEAQ (reference sequence). CDR3 length: 18 amino acids. J lost 2 bases, V lost 5 bases, and 14 bases had no gene match. CDR3 bases: TGTGCCAGCAGCACCCCCCTGGGACAGGGGGTAGAACCCTACGAGCAGTACGTC. Amino acids: CASSTPLGQGVEPYEQYV.

The V call is TRBV11-2, the J call TRBJ2-1, with D unresolved. The germline V gene has CDR1 SGHAT and CDR2 FQNNGV. V was trimmed by 3 bases and J by 3 bases, leaving 9 bases between them. The CDR3 sequence is 14 residues long. The CDR3 region is CASSFSSNYNEQFF. CDR3 in DNA: TGTGCCAGCAGCTTTAGTTCTAACTACAATGAGCAGTTCTTC.

The rearrangement uses TRBV5-1 and TRBJ2-7, with D unclear. CDR3 length equals 12 residues. Trimming pared 0 bases from V and 6 bases from J, leaving 7 bases between. Germline loops: CDR1 SGHRS, CDR2 YFSETQ. CDR3 nucleotides: TGCGCCAGCAGCTTGGGCTCCCTCGAGCAGTACTTC. Protein sequence: CASSLGSLEQYF.

J is TRBJ2-3 and V is TRBV7-2; tentatively, D is TRBD1 (7 bases). Per germline, CDR1 SGHTA and CDR2 FQGNSA. V was clipped by 3 bases and J by 2 bases, with 12 bases between them. There are 15 residues in the CDR3. CDR3 nucleotide sequence: TGTGCCAGCAGCTTTTTCAGGGGGGACACAGATACGCAGTATTTT. Its protein product is CASSFFRGDTDTQYF.

The V gene is TRBV30, the J gene TRBJ2-7; a weak D match, TRBD1 (6 bases). Germline-derived CDR1 and CDR2 are GTSNPN and SVGIG (reference sequence). This CDR3 contains 15 residues. Trimming took 3 bases from V and 2 from J, leaving 17 bases between them. The chain's CDR3 is CAWRARGIGPYEQYF. CDR3 nucleotides: TGTGCCTGGAGGGCGAGGGGGATTGGCCCCTACGAGCAGTACTTC.

This clonotype occurred a few times. The genes are TRBV29-1 and TRBJ2-1, with D possibly matching TRBD1 (6 bases). Germline lookup yields CDR1 SQVTM and CDR2 ANQGSEA. The CDR3 extends over 13 amino acids. Trimming removed 6 bases from V and 8 bases from J, with 17 bases in between. Here the CDR3 DNA reads TGCAGCGTGACCACAGGGTCATGGGATGAGCAGTTCTTC. Amino acid sequence: CSVTTGSWDEQFF.

This clonotype was recorded many times. The chain uses TRBV7-8 and TRBJ2-5; no clear D. In germline, CDR1 is SGHVS, CDR2 FQNEAQ. The CDR3 spans 14 residues. Trimming took 1 base from V and 0 from J, leaving 6 bases between them. For the CDR3, the DNA is TGTGCCAGCAGCTTAGTCGGGTACCAAGAGACCCAGTACTTC. Protein: CASSLVGYQETQYF.

This clonotype was seen just once. The V and J genes are TRBV6-5 and TRBJ2-5; TRBD2 matches at 15 bases. CDR1 is MNHEY, CDR2 SVGAGI, per germline. The length of the CDR3 is 16 residues. With V trimmed by 8 bases and J by 5 bases, 9 bases remained unmatched. CDR3 protein: CASGTSGGLRWETQYF. In nucleotides, the CDR3 is TGTGCCAGCGGGACTAGCGGGGGGCTGAGATGGGAGACCCAGTACTTC.

The rearrangement uses TRBV7-2 and TRBJ1-6; TRBD1 is a possible D gene (5 bases). The germline CDR1 and CDR2 sequences are SGHTA and FQGNSA. Trimming pared 5 bases from V and 9 bases from J, leaving 14 bases between. The CDR3 runs 14 residues. The CDR3 DNA sequence: TGTGCCAGCAGCCGCTTGGCGGGGGGTTCACCCCTCCACTTT. This encodes CASSRLAGGSPLHF. Full variable domain (remainder filled in from reference TRBV7-2 and TRBJ1-6): GAGVSQSPSNKVTEKGKDVELRCDPISGHTALYWYRQSLGQGLEFLIYFQGNSAPDKSGLPSDRFSAERTGGSVSTLTIQRTQQEDSAVYLCASSRLAGGSPLHFGNGTRLTVT.

The table lists this clonotype with a few counts. The J gene is TRBJ2-2, the V gene TRBV7-6; D is unclear. The germline V and J ends were trimmed by 4 bases and 6 bases, with 18 bases remaining between them. The CDR3 totals 16 residues. Germline V gene lookup returns CDR1 SGHVS and CDR2 FNYEAQ. DNA of the CDR3: TGTGCCAGCAGCTCCCGAGTAGGGAAAAACGCCGGGGAGCTGTTTTTT. Translation gives CASSSRVGKNAGELFF.

This chain links TRBV5-1 with TRBJ2-3; tentatively, D is TRBD2 (5 bases). Looked up from germline, CDR1 is SGHRS and CDR2 is YFSETQ. V dropped 4 bases and J dropped 10 bases, with 22 bases sitting between them. The CDR3 loop spans 15 amino acids. CDR3 amino acids: CASSRAGGTPLSQYF. CDR3 DNA: TGCGCCAGCAGCCGGGCGGGTGGCACCCCATTGTCGCAGTATTTT.

This clonotype was observed a handful of times. The CDR3 loop reads CASSPDTSGGFDEQYF. The DNA for the CDR3 is TGTGCCAGCAGCCCTGATACTAGCGGGGGGTTCGACGAGCAGTACTTC. The V gene is TRBV6-2 or TRBV6-3, the J gene TRBJ2-7, with TRBD2 matching 12 bases. Trimming took 6 bases from V and 5 from J; bases not matched to a gene: 11. CDR1 is MNHEY and CDR2 is SVGEGT in the germline V gene. The CDR3 covers 16 residues.

The gene calls are TRBV4-3 and TRBJ2-3, with 7 nucleotides matching TRBD1. With 0 bases clipped from V and 3 bases from J, the junction kept 6 bases outside the gene matches. Germline V CDR1 and CDR2: LGHNA, YSLEER. The CDR3 is 16 amino acids. CDR3: CASSQDRETGTDTQYF. CDR3 coding DNA: TGCGCCAGCAGCCAAGATCGAGAGACAGGGACAGATACGCAGTATTTT.

The J gene is TRBJ1-2, the V gene TRBV9; possibly TRBD1 for D (5 bases). There are 14 residues in the CDR3. Germline-derived CDR1 and CDR2 are SGDLS and YYNGEE. Trimming left V 4 bases short and J 5 bases short, with 15 bases between. The CDR3 here is CASSSDSLGYGYTF. CDR3 nucleotides: TGTGCCAGCAGCTCTGACAGTCTCGGGTATGGCTACACCTTC.

The chain employs TRBV28 and TRBJ1-1; 10 positions match TRBD1. Per the germline V gene, CDR1 is MDHEN and CDR2 is SYDVKM. This CDR3 region has 17 residues. V lost 6 bases to trimming and J lost 4 bases; unmatched junction nucleotides: 14. CDR3 sequence reads: CASSSSGTGVSVTEAFF. The DNA for the CDR3 is TGTGCCAGCAGCTCGTCCGGGACAGGGGTTTCTGTCACTGAAGCTTTCTTT.

V gene TRBV27 combines with J gene TRBJ2-1; the D is unclear. This CDR3 has 14 amino acids. Germline CDR1 is MNHEY and CDR2 is SMNVEV (reference sequence). V was pared by 4 bases and J by 3 bases, with 10 bases between. Written as DNA, the CDR3 is TGTGCCAGCAGTTCTCGAGCGAACTACAATGAGCAGTTCTTC. It translates to CASSSRANYNEQFF.